The 19 T cell receptor beta chains presented below share a single source sample, sequenced in a study of blood T cells in healthy people across ages. Then a second PCR, running roughly 7 to 11 cycles, was carried out with a sample-barcoded 5' primer and a J-beta primer mix. TCRdb re-analysed the 5' RACE reads in MiXCR, keeping a single row per CDR3 protein. The sample consists of 550,000 to 750,000 distinct CDR3 sequences, 20% to 25% of them appearing once. Sequences were obtained from blood. Receptor source: a man in his 70s in good health.

The rearrangement uses TRBV27 and TRBJ2-5; D gene uncertain. TRBJ2-7 explains the end of the DNA better; the J call may be wrong. Germline loops: CDR1 MNHEY, CDR2 SMNVEV (reference sequence). This CDR3 contains 11 residues. CDR3 bases: TGTGCCAGCAAGGGAAGGTACGAGCAGTACTTC. Amino acids: CASKGRYEQYF.

The chain is built from TRBV30 and TRBJ1-1; 7 positions agree with TRBD1. The CDR3 has 13 amino acids. V was pared by 5 bases and J by 3 bases, with 6 bases of the junction left unmatched. CDR1 and CDR2 from the germline V gene are GTSNPN and SVGIG (reference sequence). The CDR3 sequence is CAWGGQRDTEAFF. The CDR3 coding sequence is TGTGCCTGGGGGGGACAGCGCGACACTGAAGCTTTCTTT.

The sample holds a few counts of this clonotype. The J gene is TRBJ2-1, the V gene TRBV5-6; D unclear. The end of the DNA aligns better with TRBJ2-7, so the J call may be wrong. Germline CDR1 SGHDT, CDR2 YYEEEE. The CDR3 has 13 residues. CDR3 protein: CASSSTPFYEQYF. CDR3 in DNA: TGTGCCAGCAGCTCGACCCCCTTCTACGAGCAGTACTTC.

The J gene is TRBJ1-4, the V gene TRBV7-9, with D possibly TRBD1 on 6 matching bases. CDR1 SEHNR and CDR2 FQNEAQ come from the germline V gene (reference sequence). Deletions cut 3 bases from V and 6 bases from J, with 11 bases between. The CDR3 extends over 14 amino acids. The chain's CDR3 is CASSLGKGDEKLFF. The CDR3 nucleotides read TGTGCCAGCAGCTTGGGGAAGGGGGATGAAAAACTGTTTTTT. The full variable domain, completed using reference TRBV7-9 and TRBJ1-4, is DTGVSQNPRHKITKRGQNVTFRCDPISEHNRLYWYRQTLGQGPEFLTYFQNEAQLEKSRLLSDRFSAERPKGSFSTLEIQRTEQGDSAMYLCASSLGKGDEKLFFGSGTQLSVL.

This clonotype was detected once. This chain uses TRBV5-1 with TRBJ2-2; D possibly corresponds to TRBD1 (6 bases). Germline V CDR1 and CDR2: SGHRS, YFSETQ. The length of the CDR3 is 14 residues. V was shortened by 4 bases and J by 5 bases, with 12 bases between the two germline ends. CDR3 in DNA: TGCGCCAGCAGCCCTGGACAGAGTACCGGGGAGCTGTTTTTT. Its translation is CASSPGQSTGELFF. The whole variable domain, filled in from reference TRBV5-1 and TRBJ2-2, reads KAGVTQTPRYLIKTRGQQVTLSCSPISGHRSVSWYQQTPGQGLQFLFEYFSETQRNKGNFPGRFSGRQFSNSRSEMNVSTLELGDSALYLCASSPGQSTGELFFGEGSRLTVL.

To note about this clonotype: The junction and the germline gene differ at one end; a read error may be behind it. This rearrangement joins TRBV5-1 to TRBJ2-5, with D perhaps assigned TRBD1 or TRBD2 (5 bases each). The germline gives CDR1 SGHRS, CDR2 YFSETQ. The CDR3 has 14 amino acids. The CDR3, as DNA: TGCGCCAGCAGCCCGGGGCCAGTACAAGAGACCCAGTGCTTC. Translation: CASSPGPVQETQCF.

This clonotype showed up just a few times. The V gene is TRBV12-3 or TRBV12-4, the J gene TRBJ2-3, with 9 positions matching TRBD2. V was pared by 2 bases and J by 4 bases, with 4 bases of the junction left unmatched. The CDR3 covers 15 residues. In nucleotides, the CDR3 is TGTGCCAGCAGTTTAAGGCGGGAGGGGGCAGATACGCAGTATTTT. Amino acids: CASSLRREGADTQYF.

This clonotype was picked up many times. The chain has TRBV28 and TRBJ2-5; D is perhaps TRBD2 (6 bases). In germline, CDR1 is MDHEN, CDR2 SYDVKM. With 3 bases removed from V and 4 bases from J, the gap between germline ends came to 12 bases. The CDR3 spans 14 residues. The chain's CDR3 is CASSLGGWGETQYF. As DNA, the CDR3 is TGTGCCAGCAGTTTGGGGGGTTGGGGAGAGACCCAGTACTTC.

This clonotype showed up just a few times. The chain joins TRBV4-3 to TRBJ2-7; 7 bases align to TRBD2. The CDR3 is 15 residues long. From germline, CDR1 is LGHNA and CDR2 YSLEER. The J segment lost 3 bases and the V segment lost 2 bases, leaving 7 bases of the junction unmatched. Here the CDR3 reads CASSQSFGGSYEQYF. The CDR3 DNA is TGCGCCAGCAGCCAATCATTCGGCGGGAGCTACGAGCAGTACTTC.

This clonotype was recorded a few times. V is TRBV7-6 and J is TRBJ2-7, with 10 nucleotides matching TRBD2. Germline CDR1 is SGHVS and CDR2 is FNYEAQ. Unmatched junction bases numbered 8, after V lost 1 base and J lost 5 bases. The length of the CDR3 is 16 residues. The CDR3 bases are TGTGCCAGCAGCTTAGTAGCGGGAGGCGTTTCACACGAGCAGTACTTC. Its translation: CASSLVAGGVSHEQYF.

This clonotype has only a few counts. The chain carries TRBV6-2 or TRBV6-3 and TRBJ1-1; 11 bases line up with TRBD1. There are 16 residues in the CDR3. Germline assignment: CDR1 MNHEY and CDR2 SVGEGT. With 4 bases clipped from V and 5 bases from J, the junction kept 9 bases outside the gene matches. CDR3: CASSFRLGTGGTEAFF. CDR3 in DNA: TGTGCCAGCAGTTTCAGGCTCGGGACAGGGGGGACTGAAGCTTTCTTT.

This clonotype was observed at least ten times. The J gene is TRBJ2-4, the V gene TRBV6-2 or TRBV6-3; D is possibly TRBD2 (5 bases). Germline loops: CDR1 MNHEY, CDR2 SVGEGT. This CDR3 is built from 17 residues. Trimming removed 5 bases at V and 0 bases at J, with 17 bases between. This CDR3 is CASSLPPGTLAKNIQYF. CDR3 bases: TGTGCCAGCAGTCTTCCCCCGGGAACGCTAGCCAAAAACATTCAGTACTTC.

The chain couples TRBV9 to TRBJ1-6; TRBD1 is a possible D gene (6 bases). The CDR3 totals 14 residues. The ends were cut back, 0 bases at V and 9 bases at J, with 10 bases in the middle. Germline assignment: CDR1 SGDLS and CDR2 YYNGEE. CDR3 nucleotides: TGTGCCAGCAGCGTAGAAGGGGGTGGTTCACCCCTCCACTTT. Protein sequence: CASSVEGGGSPLHF.

This clonotype was observed a handful of times. V and J are TRBV7-3 and TRBJ2-5, with D possibly matching TRBD1 (5 bases). The J call may be incorrect, as the DNA end agrees better with TRBJ2-1. From germline, CDR1 is SGHTA and CDR2 FQGTGA. The CDR3 covers 15 residues. The CDR3 coding sequence is TGTGCCAGCAGCTTAATTGGGGCTAGTCACAATGAGCAGTTCTTC. Its translation is CASSLIGASHNEQFF.

This chain uses TRBV20-1 with TRBJ1-2; D is uncertain. The germline V gene encodes CDR1 DFQATT and CDR2 SNEGSKA (reference sequence). The length of the CDR3 is 11 residues. The V end was cut by 6 bases, the J end by 8 bases, with 13 bases between. The CDR3 region is CSARAGSGYTF. CDR3 nucleotide sequence: TGCAGTGCCCGAGCAGGAAGCGGCTACACCTTC.

As for this clonotype: The germline gene is not matched at one end of the junction; a read error may be the cause. CDR3 nucleotides: TGTGCCAGCTCACCGGGATCCTCCTACGAGCAGCACTTC. It translates to CASSPGSSYEQHF. The genes are TRBV18 and TRBJ2-7, with D unresolved. Per the germline V gene, CDR1 is KGHSH and CDR2 is LQKENI. The CDR3 extends over 13 amino acids.

As DNA, the CDR3 is TGTGCCAGCAGTTACTCGCCAGCCAATGAGCAGTTCTTC. Residues: CASSYSPANEQFF. The V and J genes are TRBV6-6 and TRBJ2-1; D is uncertain. The V end was cut by 0 bases, the J end by 6 bases, with 6 bases between. The CDR3 totals 13 residues. CDR1 and CDR2 from the germline V gene are MNHNY and SVGAGI (reference sequence).

CDR3 DNA: TGCGCCAGCAGCTTGAGTCGCGGGTTGTATAATGAGCAGTTCTTC. Its translation is CASSLSRGLYNEQFF. The chain combines TRBV5-1 with TRBJ2-1; weak D call: TRBD2 (5 bases). V was trimmed by 1 base and J by 7 bases, leaving 15 bases between them. The CDR3 loop spans 15 amino acids. Germline V gives CDR1 SGHRS, CDR2 YFSETQ.

V is TRBV6-2 or TRBV6-3 and J is TRBJ1-5, with 7 bases fitting TRBD1. CDR3 length: 18 residues. Losses at the gene ends were 0 bases for V and 0 bases for J; bases not matched to a gene: 8. CDR1 is MNHEY, CDR2 SVGEGT, per germline. The CDR3 here is CASSYSTTGSYSNQPQHF. In nucleotides, the CDR3 is TGTGCCAGCAGTTACTCGACGACAGGGAGTTATAGCAATCAGCCCCAGCATTTT.